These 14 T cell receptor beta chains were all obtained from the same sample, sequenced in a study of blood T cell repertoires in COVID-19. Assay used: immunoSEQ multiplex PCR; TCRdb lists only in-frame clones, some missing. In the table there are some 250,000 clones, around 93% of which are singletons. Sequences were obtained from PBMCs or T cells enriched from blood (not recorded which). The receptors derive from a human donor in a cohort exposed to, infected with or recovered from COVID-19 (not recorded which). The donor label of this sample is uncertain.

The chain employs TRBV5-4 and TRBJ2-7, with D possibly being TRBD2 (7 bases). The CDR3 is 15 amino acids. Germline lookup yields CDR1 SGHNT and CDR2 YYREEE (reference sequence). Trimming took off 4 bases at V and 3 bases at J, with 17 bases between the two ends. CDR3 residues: CASSPQGRANYEQYF. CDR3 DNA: TGTGCCAGCAGCCCCCAGGGGAGGGCAAACTACGAGCAGTACTTC.

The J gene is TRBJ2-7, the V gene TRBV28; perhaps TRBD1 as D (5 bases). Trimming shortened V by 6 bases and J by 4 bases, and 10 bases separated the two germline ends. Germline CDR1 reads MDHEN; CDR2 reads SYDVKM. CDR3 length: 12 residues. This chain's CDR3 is CASRAGPYEQYF. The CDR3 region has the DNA TGTGCCAGCAGGGCAGGGCCGTACGAGCAGTACTTC.

This CDR3 reads CASSLGGKGNTQYF. CDR3 in DNA: TGCGCCAGCAGCTTGGGGGGCAAGGGGAATACGCAGTATTTT. The chain recombines TRBV5-1 with TRBJ2-3, with D tentatively TRBD1 (5 bases). The CDR3 spans 14 residues. Germline V gene lookup returns CDR1 SGHRS and CDR2 YFSETQ. V lost 0 bases and J lost 7, with 12 bases in between.

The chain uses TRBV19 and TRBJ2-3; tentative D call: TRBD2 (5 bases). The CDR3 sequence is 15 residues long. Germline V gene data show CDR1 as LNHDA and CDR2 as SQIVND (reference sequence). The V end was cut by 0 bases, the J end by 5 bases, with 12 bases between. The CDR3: CASSIDGVDLDTQYF. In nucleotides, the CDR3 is TGTGCCAGTAGTATAGACGGGGTAGATTTAGATACGCAGTATTTT.

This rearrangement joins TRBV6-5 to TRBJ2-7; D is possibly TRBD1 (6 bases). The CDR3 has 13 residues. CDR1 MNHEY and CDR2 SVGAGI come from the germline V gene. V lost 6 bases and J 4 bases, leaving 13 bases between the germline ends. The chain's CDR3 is CASRLGTRYEQYF. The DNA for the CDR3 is TGTGCCAGCAGGCTGGGGACAAGGTACGAGCAGTACTTC.

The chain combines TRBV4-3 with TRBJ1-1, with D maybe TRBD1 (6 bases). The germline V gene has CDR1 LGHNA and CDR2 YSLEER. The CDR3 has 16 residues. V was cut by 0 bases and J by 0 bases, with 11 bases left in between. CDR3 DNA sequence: TGCGCCAGCAGCCAAGATCGGGGGGCCATGAACACTGAAGCTTTCTTT. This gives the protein CASSQDRGAMNTEAFF.

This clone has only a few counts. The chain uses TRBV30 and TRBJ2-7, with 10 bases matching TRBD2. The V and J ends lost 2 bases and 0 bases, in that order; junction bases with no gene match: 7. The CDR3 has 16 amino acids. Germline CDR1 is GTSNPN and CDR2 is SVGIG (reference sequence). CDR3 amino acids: CAWSRISGGLSYEQYF. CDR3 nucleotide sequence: TGTGCCTGGAGTAGGATTAGCGGGGGGCTCTCCTACGAGCAGTACTTC.

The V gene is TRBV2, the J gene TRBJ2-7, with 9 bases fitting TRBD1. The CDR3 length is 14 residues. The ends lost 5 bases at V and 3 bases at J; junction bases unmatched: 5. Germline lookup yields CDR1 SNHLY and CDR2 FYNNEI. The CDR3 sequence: CASSPGTGIYEQYF. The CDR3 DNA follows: TGTGCCAGCAGTCCCGGGACAGGGATCTACGAGCAGTACTTC.

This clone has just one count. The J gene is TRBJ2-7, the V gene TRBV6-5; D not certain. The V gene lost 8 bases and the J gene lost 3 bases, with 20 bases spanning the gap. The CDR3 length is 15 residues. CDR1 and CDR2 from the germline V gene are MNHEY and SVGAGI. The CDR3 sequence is CASARLASRGYEQYF. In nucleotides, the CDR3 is TGTGCCAGCGCTCGCCTGGCCTCGCGCGGCTACGAGCAGTACTTC.

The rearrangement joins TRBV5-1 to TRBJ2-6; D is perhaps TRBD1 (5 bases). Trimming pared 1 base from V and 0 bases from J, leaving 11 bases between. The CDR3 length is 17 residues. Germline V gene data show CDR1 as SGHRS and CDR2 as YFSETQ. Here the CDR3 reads CASSLRRQNSGANVLTF. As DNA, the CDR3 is TGCGCCAGCAGCTTGAGGCGACAGAACTCTGGGGCCAACGTCCTGACTTTC.

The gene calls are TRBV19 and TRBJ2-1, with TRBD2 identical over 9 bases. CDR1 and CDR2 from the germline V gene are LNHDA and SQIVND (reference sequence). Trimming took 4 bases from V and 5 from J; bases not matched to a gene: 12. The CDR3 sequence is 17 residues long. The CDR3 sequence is CASSTPMTSGANNEQFF. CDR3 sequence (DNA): TGTGCCAGTAGTACCCCTATGACTAGCGGAGCCAACAATGAGCAGTTCTTC.

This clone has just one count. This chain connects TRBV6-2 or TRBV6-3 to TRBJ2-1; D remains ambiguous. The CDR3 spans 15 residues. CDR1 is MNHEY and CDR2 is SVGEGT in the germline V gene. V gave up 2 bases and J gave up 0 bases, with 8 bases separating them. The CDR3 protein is CASSYRESSYNEQFF. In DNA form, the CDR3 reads TGTGCCAGCAGTTACCGAGAGAGCTCCTACAATGAGCAGTTCTTC.

The CDR3 reads CASSSRQHTSTDTQYF. Here the CDR3 DNA reads TGTGCCAGCAGTTCACGACAGCATACTAGCACAGATACGCAGTATTTT. The gene calls are TRBV27 and TRBJ2-3; maybe TRBD1 (5 bases). The CDR3 totals 16 residues. The ends were cut back, 4 bases at V and 0 bases at J, with 14 bases in the middle. Per the germline V gene, CDR1 is MNHEY and CDR2 is SMNVEV (reference sequence).

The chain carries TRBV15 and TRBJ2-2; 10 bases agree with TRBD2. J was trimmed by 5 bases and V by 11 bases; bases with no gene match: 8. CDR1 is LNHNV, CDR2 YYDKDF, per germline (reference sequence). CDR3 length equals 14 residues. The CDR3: CAAAPGLATGELFF. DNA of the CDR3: TGTGCCGCCGCACCGGGACTAGCGACCGGGGAGCTGTTTTTT.